The 17 T cell receptor beta chains listed next were all sequenced from one sample in a study of blood T cells in healthy people across ages. For the second PCR, which ran for roughly 6 to 11 cycles, a sample-barcoded 5' primer and a J-beta primer mix were used. TCRdb used MiXCR to reprocess the 5' RACE reads, holding one entry per CDR3 protein. The data show 650,000 to 1,000,000 distinct CDR3 sequences, about 45% seen once. The source material was blood. The receptors originated from a man older than 75 in good health.

With regard to this clonotype: Being one base from a much bigger clone, this may be a read error. This chain connects TRBV27 to TRBJ2-1; 12 bases map to TRBD1. Gene TRBJ2-7 matches the end of the DNA better, so the J call may be wrong. CDR3 size: 18 residues. Germline CDR1 reads MNHEY; CDR2 reads SMNVEV (reference sequence). Written as DNA, the CDR3 is TGTGCCAGCAGATCCGGGACAGGGGGCCGAAGCTCCTACAATGAGCAGTACTTC. This codes for CASRSGTGGRSSYNEQYF.

This clonotype was seen just once. J is TRBJ2-7 and V is TRBV7-2; D is undetermined. With 8 bases removed from V and 1 base from J, the gap between germline ends came to 18 bases. The CDR3 spans 15 residues. Germline V gene lookup returns CDR1 SGHTA and CDR2 FQGNSA. CDR3 sequence reads: CASVVTPGQSYEQYF. CDR3 bases: TGTGCCAGCGTTGTAACTCCCGGTCAGTCCTACGAGCAGTACTTC.

In the case of this clonotype: This may come from a read error, since a much larger clone is one base off. V usage is TRBV12-3 or TRBV12-4 and J usage is TRBJ2-5; D possibly corresponds to TRBD2 (6 bases). The CDR3 length is 14 residues. Deletions cut 3 bases from V and 11 bases from J, with 19 bases between. CDR3 in DNA: TGTGCCAGCAGTTTGGGAGGACACGGGCTAGAGCAGTACTTC. This translates into CASSLGGHGLEQYF.

About this clonotype itself: At one of its ends the junction is not consistent with the germline gene, which may arise from a read error. The V call is TRBV12-3 or TRBV12-4, the J call TRBJ1-6; the match to TRBD1 covers 7 bases. The CDR3 runs to 14 residues. CDR3 residues: CASSFDRVHSPHHF. The CDR3 bases are TGTGCCAGCAGTTTTGACAGGGTGCATTCACCCCACCACTTT.

This chain joins TRBV5-1 and TRBJ2-7; 8 bases map to TRBD1. The CDR3 runs to 15 residues. V trimming: 4 bases; J trimming: 7 bases; junction bases outside the gene matches: 13. Germline V gives CDR1 SGHRS, CDR2 YFSETQ. The CDR3: CASSDTGQVGWEQYF. Here the CDR3 DNA reads TGCGCCAGCAGCGACACGGGACAGGTGGGGTGGGAGCAGTACTTC.

This clonotype was counted many times. The gene calls are TRBV24-1 and TRBJ2-7; tentative D call: TRBD1 (6 bases). Looked up from germline, CDR1 is KGHDR and CDR2 is SFDVKD. CDR3 length: 15 amino acids. Trimming cost V 0 bases and J 4 bases, with 12 bases left between them. The CDR3, as DNA: TGTGCCACCAGTGATTTGTCACGGGACATATACGAGCAGTACTTC. Translated: CATSDLSRDIYEQYF.

CDR3 amino acids: CATRRFEDSPLHF. Written as DNA, the CDR3 is TGTGCCACCCGTAGGTTCGAGGATTCACCCCTCCACTTT. The genes are TRBV6-5 and TRBJ1-6; no reliable D call. Trimming removed 10 bases at V and 8 bases at J, with 15 bases between. In germline, CDR1 is MNHEY, CDR2 SVGAGI. This CDR3 is built from 13 residues.

The chain combines TRBV27 with TRBJ2-1; 8 nucleotides match TRBD2. The V and J ends lost 5 bases and 8 bases, in that order; junction bases with no gene match: 11. The CDR3 sequence is 15 residues long. The germline gives CDR1 MNHEY, CDR2 SMNVEV (reference sequence). CDR3 sequence (DNA): TGTGCCAGCAGTGGGTTGAGCGGGAGTGGGGATGAGCAGTTCTTC. Its protein product is CASSGLSGSGDEQFF.

The chain combines TRBV27 with TRBJ2-5; unclear D gene. The ends were cut back, 6 bases at V and 5 bases at J, with 13 bases in the middle. Germline V gives CDR1 MNHEY, CDR2 SMNVEV (reference sequence). This CDR3 region has 13 residues. For the CDR3, the DNA is TGTGCCAGCAGCCCAAGCGTTTGGGAGACCCAGTACTTC. Protein product: CASSPSVWETQYF.

V usage is TRBV5-1 and J usage is TRBJ1-5; unclear D gene. From germline, CDR1 is SGHRS and CDR2 YFSETQ. The CDR3 sequence is 13 residues long. Trimming stripped 0 bases from V and 5 bases from J, with 6 bases between. CDR3 DNA: TGCGCCAGCAGCTTGGATAAAGATCAGCCCCAGCATTTT. It specifies CASSLDKDQPQHF. Drawing the rest from reference TRBV5-1 and TRBJ1-5, the complete variable domain is KAGVTQTPRYLIKTRGQQVTLSCSPISGHRSVSWYQQTPGQGLQFLFEYFSETQRNKGNFPGRFSGRQFSNSRSEMNVSTLELGDSALYLCASSLDKDQPQHFGDGTRLSIL.

The V and J genes are TRBV5-1 and TRBJ2-7, with 9 bases identical to TRBD2. This CDR3 has 15 amino acids. The J segment lost 4 bases and the V segment lost 5 bases, leaving 10 bases of the junction unmatched. From germline, CDR1 is SGHRS and CDR2 YFSETQ. Written as DNA, the CDR3 is TGCGCCAGCAGTAGTGTCCTAGCGGGACCTTACGAGCAGTACTTC. Amino acids: CASSSVLAGPYEQYF. Based on the CDR3 plus reference TRBV5-1 and TRBJ2-7, the full variable domain is KAGVTQTPRYLIKTRGQQVTLSCSPISGHRSVSWYQQTPGQGLQFLFEYFSETQRNKGNFPGRFSGRQFSNSRSEMNVSTLELGDSALYLCASSSVLAGPYEQYFGPGTRLTVT.

The chain joins TRBV5-1 to TRBJ2-3; maybe TRBD2 (5 bases). The CDR3 loop spans 16 amino acids. The V gene lost 4 bases and the J gene lost 0 bases, with 15 bases spanning the gap. Germline V lookup: CDR1 SGHRS, CDR2 YFSETQ. The CDR3 DNA reads as TGCGCCAGCAGCCGTTCTAGCAGGTTAAGCACAGATACGCAGTATTTT. Its translation is CASSRSSRLSTDTQYF. The complete variable domain, with remaining parts taken from reference TRBV5-1 and TRBJ2-3, reads KAGVTQTPRYLIKTRGQQVTLSCSPISGHRSVSWYQQTPGQGLQFLFEYFSETQRNKGNFPGRFSGRQFSNSRSEMNVSTLELGDSALYLCASSRSSRLSTDTQYFGPGTRLTVL.

This clonotype has at least ten counts. The chain couples TRBV6-1 to TRBJ1-2; D may be TRBD1 (5 bases). Germline V gene data show CDR1 as MNHNS and CDR2 as SASEGT. The germline V and J ends were trimmed by 6 bases and 4 bases, with 15 bases remaining between them. This CDR3 is 14 amino acids long. The CDR3 sequence: CASSRGDGSYGYTF. The CDR3 bases are TGTGCCAGCAGCCGGGGGGACGGGAGCTATGGCTACACCTTC.

The chain links TRBV12-3 or TRBV12-4 to TRBJ1-5, with D unresolved. V lost 8 bases and J 6 bases, leaving 17 bases between the germline ends. This CDR3 spans 14 amino acids. The CDR3 is CASRRDTTGQPQHF. The CDR3 DNA follows: TGTGCCAGCCGTAGAGACACAACGGGTCAGCCCCAGCATTTT.

This clonotype was seen a handful of times. For the CDR3, the DNA is TGTGCCAGCAGCCTCCTAGCGTACGGCACAGATACGCAGTATTTT. Protein product: CASSLLAYGTDTQYF. The chain links TRBV4-2 to TRBJ2-3; D might be TRBD2 (6 bases). CDR1 LGHNA and CDR2 YNFKEQ come from the germline V gene. The V end lost 4 bases, the J end lost 1 base, and 12 bases lay between the germline ends. The CDR3 runs to 15 residues.

The J gene is TRBJ2-5, the V gene TRBV14; TRBD2 matches at 8 bases. CDR1 SGHDN and CDR2 FVKESK come from the germline V gene. The J segment lost 4 bases and the V segment lost 2 bases, leaving 12 bases of the junction unmatched. CDR3 length equals 17 residues. The CDR3 DNA sequence: TGTGCCAGCAGCCAACGGAGAGTACTAGCGGCTACAGAGACCCAGTACTTC. Residues: CASSQRRVLAATETQYF.

As DNA, the CDR3 is TGTGCCAGCAACCTGGGACTAGCGGGGGGTAACGAGCAGTACTTC. The encoded protein is CASNLGLAGGNEQYF. The chain couples TRBV12-3 or TRBV12-4 to TRBJ2-7; TRBD2 matches at 15 bases. The junction had 6 bases not matched to a gene; V was cut back by 7 bases and J by 5 bases. The CDR3 runs to 15 residues.